These T cell receptor beta chains were read from a single sample in a study of graft-versus-host responses after intestinal transplantation. No antigen is known for these receptors. TCRdb keeps only in-frame clones here, not all; method: immunoSEQ multiplex PCR. The sample consists of over 100,000 clones, around nine tenths of them appearing once. The material sequenced was unstimulated CD4+ T cells sorted from spleen or lymph node cells, taken before transplant. Receptor source: a human donor who was the organ donor for an intestinal transplant. The CDR3 runs from the conserved cysteine through the conserved F or W. The D gene is left open where the match is weak. A row's size may be missing; if present it is once, few, many or a size class.

. | TRBJ2-7 | . | TRBV5-6 | CASSLAAGAYEQYF | TGTGCCAGCAGCTTGGCCGCAGGGGCCTACGAGCAGTACTTC
. | TRBJ2-1 | TRBD1 | TRBV13 | CASSLVAGERQGPFGQFF | TGTGCCAGCAGCTTAGTCGCCGGGGAACGACAGGGGCCCTTCGGGCAGTTCTTC
. | TRBJ2-3 | . | TRBV18 | CASSPLRTDTDTQYF | TGTGCCAGCTCACCACTCAGGACTGACACAGATACGCAGTATTTT
. | TRBJ2-3 | TRBD2 | TRBV5-1 | CASSLLASGTDTQYF | TGCGCCAGCAGCTTGTTGGCTAGCGGGACAGATACGCAGTATTTT
. | TRBJ2-5 | . | TRBV5-4 | CASSQAYGGVRETQYF | TGTGCCAGCAGCCAGGCATATGGGGGAGTCAGAGAGACCCAGTACTTC
few | TRBJ1-2 | . | TRBV7-2 | CASSLGHGGYTF | TGTGCCAGCAGCTTAGGCCACGGGGGCTACACCTTC
. | TRBJ2-3 | TRBD1 | TRBV6-5 | CAGLDRVEDTQYF | TGTGCCGGACTGGACAGGGTGGAAGATACGCAGTATTTT
. | TRBJ1-3 | . | TRBV10-3 | CAISDSFSGNTIYF | TGTGCCATCAGTGACAGTTTCTCTGGAAACACCATATATTTT
. | TRBJ1-6 | . | TRBV27 | CASSPSSYNSPLHF | TGTGCCAGCAGTCCGAGCTCCTATAATTCACCCCTCCACTTT
. | TRBJ2-5 | . | TRBV6-1 | CASSVWGDETQYF | TGTGCCAGCAGTGTATGGGGTGACGAGACCCAGTACTTC
. | TRBJ1-5 | . | TRBV27 | CASRRDSTAGPQHF | TGTGCCAGCAGAAGAGACAGTACAGCCGGGCCCCAGCATTTT
once | TRBJ1-5 | TRBD1 | TRBV6-1 | CASRANRGHQPQHF | TGTGCCAGCAGAGCAAACAGGGGACATCAGCCCCAGCATTTT
. | TRBJ2-5 | TRBD2 | TRBV4-2 | CASSQEGPASGRGETQYF | TGTGCCAGCAGCCAAGAAGGTCCGGCTAGCGGGAGGGGGGAGACCCAGTACTTC
once | TRBJ1-2 | TRBD1 | TRBV5-1 | CASSSNPGTGWRGYTF | TGCGCCAGCAGCTCAAACCCCGGGACAGGTTGGCGGGGCTACACCTTC
. | TRBJ2-7 | TRBD1 | TRBV11-2 | CASSTNADRAHEQYF | TGTGCCAGCAGTACAAACGCTGACAGGGCCCACGAGCAGTACTTC
few | TRBJ2-2 | . | TRBV21-1 | CASSKRTSGRNTGELFF | TGTGCCAGCAGCAAAAGGACTAGCGGGAGGAACACCGGGGAGCTGTTTTTT
. | TRBJ1-5 | . | TRBV19 | CASSISNQPQHF | TGTGCCAGTAGTATCAGCAATCAGCCCCAGCATTTT
. | TRBJ1-1 | TRBD1 | TRBV18 | CASSREPTGVNTEAFF | TGTGCCAGCTCACGAGAACCGACAGGGGTGAACACTGAAGCTTTCTTT
. | TRBJ2-1 | TRBD2 | TRBV4-2 | CASSIEAGAYVHNEQFF | TGTGCCAGCAGCATTGAGGCGGGAGCATACGTACACAATGAGCAGTTCTTC
. | TRBJ2-2 | TRBD1 | TRBV9 | CASSPLDREGGELFF | TGTGCCAGCAGCCCCCTGGACAGGGAAGGCGGGGAGCTGTTTTTT
. | TRBJ1-5 | . | TRBV27 | CASSLKAAPLSPQHF | TGTGCCAGCAGTTTAAAGGCGGCTCCTCTCTCGCCCCAGCATTTT
. | TRBJ2-7 | . | TRBV30 | CAWSVHKTYEQYF | TGTGCCTGGAGTGTACACAAAACCTACGAGCAGTACTTC
once | TRBJ1-1 | . | TRBV4-1 | CASSPPERVMNTEAFF | TGCGCCAGCAGCCCCCCGGAGAGGGTGATGAACACTGAAGCTTTCTTT
. | TRBJ2-2 | TRBD2 | TRBV6-6 | CASRLAGRGGELFF | TGTGCCAGCAGACTAGCGGGGAGGGGCGGGGAGCTGTTTTTT
. | TRBJ1-1 | . | TRBV12-5 | CASALGAGTEAFF | TGTGCTAGTGCCTTGGGGGCGGGCACTGAAGCTTTCTTT
. | TRBJ2-7 | . | TRBV19 | CASSVRVWSNEQYF | TGTGCCAGTAGTGTGAGGGTCTGGTCGAACGAGCAGTACTTC
. | TRBJ1-1 | . | TRBV4-1 | CASSLEPGGYTEAFF | TGCGCCAGCAGCCTTGAACCGGGGGGGTACACTGAAGCTTTCTTT
. | TRBJ2-3 | . | TRBV6-5 | CASSYSGNEDTQYF | TGTGCCAGCAGTTACTCAGGAAATGAAGATACGCAGTATTTT
once | TRBJ1-1 | . | TRBV6-5 | CASSYSPGDTEAFF | TGTGCCAGCAGTTACTCCCCAGGGGACACTGAAGCTTTCTTT
. | TRBJ2-7 | . | TRBV29-1 | CSVEGKAGGRHEQYF | TGCAGCGTTGAAGGAAAAGCCGGGGGGCGACACGAGCAGTACTTC
. | TRBJ2-6 | . | TRBV7-8 | CASNPGTAVGANVLTF | TGTGCCAGCAACCCCGGGACGGCCGTTGGGGCCAACGTCCTGACTTTC
. | TRBJ1-4 | . | TRBV7-9 | CASSVGEATNEKLFF | TGTGCCAGCAGCGTGGGGGAAGCAACTAATGAAAAACTGTTTTTT
. | TRBJ1-1 | TRBD1 | TRBV19 | CASSTITGGDTEAFF | TGTGCCAGTAGTACCATTACAGGGGGAGACACTGAAGCTTTCTTT
. | TRBJ2-2 | TRBD2 | TRBV2 | CASRRGGAGGELFF | TGTGCCAGCCGCCGGGGGGGGGCCGGCGGGGAGCTGTTTTTT
. | TRBJ2-5 | . | TRBV7-6 | CASSLSPGRFQETQYF | TGTGCCAGCAGCTTATCCCCTGGCAGGTTCCAAGAGACCCAGTACTTC
once | TRBJ2-6 | . | TRBV23-1 | CASSQIRVDGANVLTF | TGCGCCAGCAGTCAAATCCGGGTCGATGGGGCCAACGTCCTGACTTTC
. | TRBJ2-1 | TRBD2 | TRBV5-1 | CASSVLAGGPDEQFF | TGCGCCAGCAGCGTACTAGCGGGAGGGCCGGATGAGCAGTTCTTC
. | TRBJ1-1 | . | TRBV4-1 | CASSQDGADTEAFF | TGCGCCAGCAGCCAAGACGGAGCAGACACTGAAGCTTTCTTT
. | TRBJ2-7 | TRBD2 | TRBV11-3 | CASSLGRSGRAYEQYF | TGTGCCAGCAGCTTAGGGAGGAGCGGGAGGGCCTACGAGCAGTACTTC
. | TRBJ2-3 | . | TRBV5-4 | CASSFGSPEQYF | TGTGCCAGCAGCTTTGGATCGCCGGAGCAGTATTTT
. | TRBJ2-5 | . | TRBV19 | CASSRAETQYF | TGTGCCAGTAGCAGGGCAGAGACCCAGTACTTC
. | TRBJ2-1 | . | TRBV10-3 | CAISDTGYNEQFF | TGTGCCATCAGTGATACAGGCTACAATGAGCAGTTCTTC
. | TRBJ1-2 | . | TRBV9 | CASSASVTLFHYGYTF | TGTGCCAGCAGCGCGAGCGTGACCTTATTCCACTATGGCTACACCTTC
. | TRBJ1-1 | . | TRBV29-1 | CSVVSRLNTEAFF | TGCAGCGTTGTAAGCCGGCTGAACACTGAAGCTTTCTTT
. | TRBJ2-3 | . | TRBV30 | CAWSVTSMVDTQYF | TGTGCCTGGAGTGTAACTAGCATGGTAGATACGCAGTATTTT
. | TRBJ1-5 | . | TRBV6-5 | CASMRNQPQHF | TGTGCCAGCATGAGGAATCAGCCCCAGCATTTT
. | TRBJ2-7 | TRBD2 | TRBV19 | CASSQWWASGTHEQYF | TGTGCCAGTAGTCAATGGTGGGCTAGCGGGACCCACGAGCAGTACTTC
. | TRBJ2-3 | . | TRBV6-5 | CASTRDKTQYF | TGTGCCAGCACCCGGGACAAGACGCAGTATTTT
. | TRBJ1-5 | . | TRBV28 | CASKEGIGLYQPQHF | TGTGCCAGCAAGGAAGGGATAGGCCTCTATCAGCCCCAGCATTTT